A single sample is the source of the 18 T cell receptor beta chains below, sequenced in a study of shared clonotypes between healthy human individuals (TCRdb year 2020). Receptor amplification or capture employed the immunoSEQ multiplex PCR assay. TCRdb obtained this table from immuneACCESS and retained in-frame rearrangements with V and J assigned. These tables miss some clones; where compared with another copy, unresolved V genes account for less than half of the shortfall, and the remainder is unexplained. In this sample the table shows 2 million to 2.5 million clones, 85% to 95% of which occur a single time. About 0.41% of the sample goes to the ten largest clones. Sample: naive CD4+ T cells from PBMCs. In the paper's terms, the cell subset or site label means: CD45RA+ positively selected. The origin of the receptors is a man in his late teens or twenties in good health. Some clones in this sample may be carry-over from other donors' samples.

The count of this clone is one. J is TRBJ1-5 and V is TRBV7-9, with no clear D. Trimming left V 2 bases short and J 5 bases short, with 7 bases between. This CDR3 spans 13 amino acids. Germline CDR1 reads SEHNR; CDR2 reads FQNEAQ (reference sequence). CDR3 coding DNA: TGTGCCAGCAGCTTAATGAGAGATCAGCCCCAGCATTTT. Its protein product is CASSLMRDQPQHF.

The genes are TRBV5-4 and TRBJ2-4, with a tentative D call TRBD2 (7 bases). Germline values: CDR1 SGHNT, CDR2 YYREEE (reference sequence). V was trimmed by 0 bases and J by 0 bases, leaving 13 bases between them. The CDR3 is 17 residues long. CDR3 nucleotide sequence: TGTGCCAGCAGCTTGGAGGGGAGGGGGGCAGCCAAAAACATTCAGTACTTC. Residues: CASSLEGRGAAKNIQYF.

The chain couples TRBV27 to TRBJ2-7; the D call may be TRBD1 or TRBD2 (6 bases each). The V end lost 5 bases, the J end lost 3 bases, and 20 bases lay between the germline ends. The germline gives CDR1 MNHEY, CDR2 SMNVEV (reference sequence). This CDR3 comprises 16 residues. CDR3 DNA sequence: TGTGCCAGCAGTCCCCGACGGGGGACATGGGGCTACGAGCAGTACTTC. Encoded protein: CASSPRRGTWGYEQYF.

The rearrangement uses TRBV11-2 and TRBJ1-1; D is ambiguous. The germline CDR1 and CDR2 sequences are SGHAT and FQNNGV. V shed 0 bases and J shed 5 bases, with 7 bases lying between them. This CDR3 spans 13 amino acids. For the CDR3, the DNA is TGTGCCAGCAGCTTAGATGGGATGACTGAAGCTTTCTTT. Translated: CASSLDGMTEAFF.

The J gene is TRBJ1-3, the V gene TRBV5-1; maybe TRBD1 (5 bases). This CDR3 contains 17 residues. Trimming shortened V by 1 base and J by 1 base, and 15 bases separated the two germline ends. Germline CDR1 reads SGHRS; CDR2 reads YFSETQ. CDR3 nucleotides: TGCGCCAGCAGCTTGTCACCCCAGGGCCCTTCTGGAAACACCATATATTTT. This codes for CASSLSPQGPSGNTIYF.

This rearrangement joins TRBV10-1 to TRBJ1-3, with a weak D call TRBD1 (5 bases). The germline gives CDR1 WNHNN, CDR2 SYGVQD (reference sequence). The CDR3 has 14 amino acids. V gave up 8 bases and J gave up 2 bases, with 13 bases separating them. The CDR3 protein is CASAPGGPGNTIYF. For the CDR3, the DNA is TGCGCCAGCGCCCCGGGGGGTCCTGGAAACACCATATATTTT.

The chain joins TRBV7-2 to TRBJ1-1; D call uncertain. This CDR3 has 14 residues. Germline CDR1 reads SGHTA; CDR2 reads FQGNSA. V was trimmed by 1 base and J by 1 base, leaving 7 bases between them. The DNA for the CDR3 is TGTGCCAGCAGCTTAGATTCGGGGAACACTGAAGCTTTCTTT. Translated, it gives CASSLDSGNTEAFF.

J is TRBJ1-4 and V is TRBV4-1; perhaps TRBD1 as D (6 bases). The CDR3 is 13 residues long. V lost 4 bases and J lost 6, with 9 bases in between. CDR1 is MGHRA, CDR2 YSYEKL, per germline. The CDR3 DNA is TGCGCCAGCAGCCTCGGGACATATGAAAAACTGTTTTTT. It specifies CASSLGTYEKLFF.

The gene calls are TRBV5-8 and TRBJ2-4, with D perhaps assigned TRBD1 or TRBD2 (5 bases each). The V end lost 2 bases, the J end lost 6 bases, and 9 bases lay between the germline ends. CDR1 SGHTS and CDR2 YDEGEE come from the germline V gene. This CDR3 spans 13 amino acids. The DNA for the CDR3 is TGTGCCAGCAGCTTAGAGAGGGGAAACATTCAGTACTTC. Protein product: CASSLERGNIQYF.

This clone was found a few times. The rearrangement uses TRBV27 and TRBJ1-5; no firm D call. Between the trimmed V and J ends, which lost 2 bases and 4 bases, there was a span of 18 bases. The CDR3 is 17 amino acids. The germline CDR1 and CDR2 sequences are MNHEY and SMNVEV (reference sequence). The DNA of the CDR3 is TGTGCCAGCAGTTTAGCTTGGCCCGCAAATCCTAATCAGCCCCAGCATTTT. Translating it yields CASSLAWPANPNQPQHF.

The genes are TRBV13 and TRBJ2-3; 7 bases line up with TRBD1. V shed 2 bases and J 1 base; nucleotides not matched to a gene: 9. Germline V gene data show CDR1 as PRHDT and CDR2 as FYEKMQ (reference sequence). The CDR3 length is 17 residues. The chain's CDR3 is CASSLRRDRLRTDTQYF. CDR3 nucleotides: TGTGCCAGCAGCTTACGCCGGGACAGACTTCGCACAGATACGCAGTATTTT.

This chain joins TRBV29-1 and TRBJ1-2, with D unclear. The ends were cut back, 4 bases at V and 0 bases at J, with 18 bases in the middle. CDR3 length: 16 residues. CDR1 and CDR2 from the germline V gene are SQVTM and ANQGSEA. The CDR3 sequence is CSVGTTGRDPNYGYTF. CDR3 in DNA: TGCAGCGTTGGTACGACCGGGAGAGATCCTAACTATGGCTACACCTTC.

This chain uses TRBV2 with TRBJ2-1; 11 positions match TRBD2. The CDR3 length is 15 residues. The J segment lost 9 bases and the V segment lost 7 bases, leaving 11 bases of the junction unmatched. CDR1 is SNHLY, CDR2 FYNNEI, per germline. The CDR3 region is CASTLTSGNGIEQFF. In DNA form, the CDR3 reads TGTGCCAGCACCCTGACTAGCGGGAATGGGATTGAGCAGTTCTTC.

The chain is built from TRBV5-6 and TRBJ2-5; perhaps TRBD2 as D (7 bases). The germline gives CDR1 SGHDT, CDR2 YYEEEE. V gave up 3 bases and J gave up 4 bases, with 13 bases separating them. The CDR3 has 14 residues. Written as DNA, the CDR3 is TGTGCCAGCAGCTCCCCAGGGGAGGGAGAGACCCAGTACTTC. It is translated as CASSSPGEGETQYF. The whole variable domain, remainder taken from reference TRBV5-6 and TRBJ2-5, is DAGVTQSPTHLIKTRGQQVTLRCSPKSGHDTVSWYQQALGQGPQFIFQYYEEEERQRGNFPDRFSGHQFPNYSSELNVNALLLGDSALYLCASSSPGEGETQYFGPGTRLLVL.

The chain recombines TRBV5-6 with TRBJ1-1; no definite D call. Germline loops: CDR1 SGHDT, CDR2 YYEEEE. CDR3 length: 13 residues. The V end lost 3 bases, the J end lost 5 bases, and 11 bases lay between the germline ends. CDR3: CASSWFGRTEAFF. CDR3 in DNA: TGTGCCAGCAGCTGGTTCGGGAGGACTGAAGCTTTCTTT.

The chain carries TRBV5-1 and TRBJ2-7; a possible D gene is TRBD2 (6 bases). This CDR3 region has 15 residues. With 0 bases removed from V and 0 bases from J, the gap between germline ends came to 10 bases. In germline, CDR1 is SGHRS, CDR2 YFSETQ. The DNA for the CDR3 is TGCGCCAGCAGCTTGGACCCGGGAGTCTCCTACGAGCAGTACTTC. Protein product: CASSLDPGVSYEQYF.

In regard to this clone: At the DNA level, this CDR3 is encoded by other sequences in the same sample as well. The chain carries TRBV6-5 and TRBJ1-5, with D unclear. Per germline, CDR1 MNHEY and CDR2 SVGAGI. The V and J ends lost 0 bases and 5 bases respectively, with 5 bases between them. The CDR3 contains 13 residues. The CDR3 nucleotides are TGTGCCAGCAGTTACTCAAGGGATCAGCCCCAGCATTTT. This sequence encodes CASSYSRDQPQHF.

The chain carries TRBV11-2 and TRBJ2-1; no clear D gene. The CDR3 is made up of 15 amino acids. In germline, CDR1 is SGHAT, CDR2 FQNNGV. Deletions cut 5 bases from V and 5 bases from J, with 16 bases between. CDR3 sequence reads: CASSKNRAPNNEQFF. CDR3 bases: TGTGCCAGCAGCAAAAACCGAGCCCCGAACAATGAGCAGTTCTTC.